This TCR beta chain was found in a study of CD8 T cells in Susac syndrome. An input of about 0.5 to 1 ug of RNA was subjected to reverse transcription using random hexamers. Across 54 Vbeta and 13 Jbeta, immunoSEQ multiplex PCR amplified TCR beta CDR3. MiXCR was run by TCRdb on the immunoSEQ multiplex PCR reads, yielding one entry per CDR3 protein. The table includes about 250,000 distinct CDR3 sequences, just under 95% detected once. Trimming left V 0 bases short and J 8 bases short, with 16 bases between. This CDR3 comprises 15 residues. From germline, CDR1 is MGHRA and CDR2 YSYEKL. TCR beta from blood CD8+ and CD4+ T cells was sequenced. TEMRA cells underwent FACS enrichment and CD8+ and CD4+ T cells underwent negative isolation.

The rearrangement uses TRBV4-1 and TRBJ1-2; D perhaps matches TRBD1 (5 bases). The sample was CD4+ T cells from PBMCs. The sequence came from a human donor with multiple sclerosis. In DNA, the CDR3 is TGCGCCAGCAGCCAAGATCTGGGGGTAGGAGGGGGCTACACCTTC. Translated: CASSQDLGVGGGYTF.